This record covers a single T cell receptor beta chain. This specimen belongs to a study of T cell changes during pregnancy in multiple sclerosis. CDR1 SGHDT and CDR2 YYEEEE come from the germline V gene. This CDR3 has 14 amino acids. V was pared by 3 bases and J by 7 bases, with 10 bases of the junction left unmatched. Generated by immunoSEQ multiplex PCR, the TCRdb table keeps only in-frame clones and is missing some. There are some 61,000 clones in the sample; more than 80% occur only once, and roughly 0.85% lies in the top ten. Sample: peripheral blood, taken in the second trimester of pregnancy. The V gene is TRBV5-6, the J gene TRBJ2-7; 7 bases agree with TRBD1. The receptor's source is a female donor with multiple sclerosis, enrolled in a pregnancy study. CDR3 loop: CASSYDRAVVEQYF. The DNA for the CDR3 is TGTGCCAGCAGCTATGACAGGGCAGTGGTAGAGCAGTACTTC. Based on the CDR3 plus reference TRBV5-6 and TRBJ2-7, the full variable domain is DAGVTQSPTHLIKTRGQQVTLRCSPKSGHDTVSWYQQALGQGPQFIFQYYEEEERQRGNFPDRFSGHQFPNYSSELNVNALLLGDSALYLCASSYDRAVVEQYFGPGTRLTVT.